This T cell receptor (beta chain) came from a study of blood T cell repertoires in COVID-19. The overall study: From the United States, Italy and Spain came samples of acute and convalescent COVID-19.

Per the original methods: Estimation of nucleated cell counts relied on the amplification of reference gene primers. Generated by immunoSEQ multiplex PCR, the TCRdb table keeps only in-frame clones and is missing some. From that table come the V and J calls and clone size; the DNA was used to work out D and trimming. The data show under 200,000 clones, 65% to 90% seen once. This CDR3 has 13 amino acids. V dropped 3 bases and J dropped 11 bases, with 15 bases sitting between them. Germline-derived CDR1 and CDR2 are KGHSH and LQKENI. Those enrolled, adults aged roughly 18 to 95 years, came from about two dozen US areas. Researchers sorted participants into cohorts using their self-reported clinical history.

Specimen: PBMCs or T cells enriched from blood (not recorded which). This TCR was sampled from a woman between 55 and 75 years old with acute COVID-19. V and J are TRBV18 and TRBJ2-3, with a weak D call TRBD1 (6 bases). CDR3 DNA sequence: TGTGCCAGCTCACCGATGGACAGTCCCATGCAGTATTTT. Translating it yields CASSPMDSPMQYF.